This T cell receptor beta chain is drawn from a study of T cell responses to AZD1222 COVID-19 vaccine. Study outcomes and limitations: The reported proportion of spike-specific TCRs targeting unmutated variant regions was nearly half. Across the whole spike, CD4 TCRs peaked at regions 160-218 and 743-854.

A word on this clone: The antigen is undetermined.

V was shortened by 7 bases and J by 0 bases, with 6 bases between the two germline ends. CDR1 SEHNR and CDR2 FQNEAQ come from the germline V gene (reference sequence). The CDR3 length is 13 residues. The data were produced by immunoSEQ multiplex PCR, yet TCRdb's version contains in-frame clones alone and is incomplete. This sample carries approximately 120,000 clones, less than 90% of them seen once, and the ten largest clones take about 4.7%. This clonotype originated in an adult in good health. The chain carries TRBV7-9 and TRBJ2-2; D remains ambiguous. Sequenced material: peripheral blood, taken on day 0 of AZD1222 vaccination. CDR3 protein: CASTAANTGELFF. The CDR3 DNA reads TGTGCCAGCACGGCAGCGAACACCGGGGAGCTGTTTTTT.